This entry lists 14 T cell receptor beta chains sequenced from one sample in a study of OX40 agonist ivuxolimab in advanced cancers. TCRdb's copy holds only in-frame clones and misses some; the assay was immunoSEQ multiplex PCR. The sample comprises around 77,000 clones, 90% to 95% of which are singletons, and roughly 5% rests with the top ten. The starting material was CD4+ or CD8+ T cells sorted from blood, obtained in a trial of the OX40 agonist ivuxolimab. Every receptor here comes from an adult with an advanced solid tumor such as melanoma, head and neck, liver or kidney cancer.

This chain links TRBV18 with TRBJ2-2; TRBD1 aligns across 10 bases. V was pared by 3 bases and J by 0 bases, with 1 base of the junction left unmatched. Germline loops: CDR1 KGHSH, CDR2 LQKENI. The CDR3 spans 16 residues. The CDR3 here is CASSPGTGANTGELFF. The CDR3 DNA reads TGTGCCAGCTCACCCGGGACAGGGGCGAACACCGGGGAGCTGTTTTTT.

Only one count was recorded for this clone. V and J are TRBV20-1 and TRBJ2-5, with no clear D. This CDR3 contains 10 residues. Trimming cost V 3 bases and J 5 bases, with 4 bases left between them. Germline V gene data show CDR1 as DFQATT and CDR2 as SNEGSKA (reference sequence). This chain's CDR3 is CSASLETQYF. In DNA form, the CDR3 reads TGCAGTGCTAGCTTGGAGACCCAGTACTTC.

This clone showed up just once. This chain links TRBV27 with TRBJ2-7; possibly TRBD2 for D (5 bases). The CDR3 extends over 12 amino acids. The germline V and J ends were trimmed by 3 bases and 8 bases, with 11 bases remaining between them. Germline V lookup: CDR1 MNHEY, CDR2 SMNVEV (reference sequence). CDR3 protein: CASSFVGNQQYF. The DNA of the CDR3 is TGTGCCAGCAGTTTTGTCGGGAACCAGCAGTACTTC.

The chain links TRBV7-2 to TRBJ1-2; 7 bases map to TRBD1. Trimming took 5 bases from V and 4 from J; bases not matched to a gene: 1. Germline V lookup: CDR1 SGHTA, CDR2 FQGNSA. There are 12 residues in the CDR3. The CDR3 region has the DNA TGTGCCAGCAGCCGGGACAGCTATGGCTACACCTTC. This codes for CASSRDSYGYTF.

The chain carries TRBV5-1 and TRBJ2-5, with 13 bases fitting TRBD2. Germline V gives CDR1 SGHRS, CDR2 YFSETQ. CDR3 length equals 15 residues. V lost 4 bases and J lost 5; bases outside the gene matches: 5. The CDR3 sequence: CASSPGLAGYETQYF. DNA of the CDR3: TGCGCCAGCAGCCCGGGACTAGCGGGATACGAGACCCAGTACTTC.

CDR3 residues: CASSPGLTDTQYF. CDR3 coding DNA: TGTGCCAGCTCACCGGGACTGACAGATACGCAGTATTTT. This rearrangement joins TRBV18 to TRBJ2-3, with D possibly being TRBD2 (6 bases). Germline CDR1 KGHSH, CDR2 LQKENI. V dropped 3 bases and J dropped 3 bases, with 7 bases sitting between them. This CDR3 region has 13 residues.

The chain couples TRBV11-2 to TRBJ2-6; possibly TRBD1 or TRBD2 for D (5 bases each). CDR3 length: 17 amino acids. The ends were cut back, 5 bases at V and 0 bases at J, with 14 bases in the middle. Germline CDR1 reads SGHAT; CDR2 reads FQNNGV. CDR3 bases: TGTGCCAGCAGCGATCAGGGTGGGGGCTCTGGGGCCAACGTCCTGACTTTC. Translating it yields CASSDQGGGSGANVLTF. Looking up the rest from reference TRBV11-2 and TRBJ2-6 gives the full variable domain: EAGVAQSPRYKIIEKRQSVAFWCNPISGHATLYWYQQILGQGPKLLIQFQNNGVVDDSQLPKDRFSAERLKGVDSTLKIQPAKLEDSAVYLCASSDQGGGSGANVLTFGAGSRLTVL.

This chain uses TRBV7-9 with TRBJ2-5; 9 bases fit TRBD1. Germline-derived CDR1 and CDR2 are SEHNR and FQNEAQ (reference sequence). Germline trimming cut 4 bases from V and 14 bases from J; bases unmatched to any gene: 11. There are 13 residues in the CDR3. The CDR3 nucleotides read TGTGCCAGCAGCTCGCCCCCCGGGACAGGGTTTTACTTC. Its protein product is CASSSPPGTGFYF. Using reference TRBV7-9 and TRBJ2-5 for the parts outside the CDR3, the full variable domain is DTGVSQNPRHKITKRGQNVTFRCDPISEHNRLYWYRQTLGQGPEFLTYFQNEAQLEKSRLLSDRFSAERPKGSFSTLEIQRTEQGDSAMYLCASSSPPGTGFYFGPGTRLLVL.

The rearrangement links TRBV2 to TRBJ2-1, with D unresolved. The CDR3 contains 12 residues. Germline V lookup: CDR1 SNHLY, CDR2 FYNNEI. V lost 0 bases to trimming and J lost 6 bases, with 3 bases between them. This chain's CDR3 is CASSEAGNEQFF. The CDR3 DNA reads TGTGCCAGCAGTGAAGCGGGCAATGAGCAGTTCTTC.

V usage is TRBV28 and J usage is TRBJ1-4; weak D call: TRBD1 (5 bases). Germline-derived CDR1 and CDR2 are MDHEN and SYDVKM. V was cut by 10 bases and J by 10 bases, with 19 bases left in between. The CDR3 contains 13 residues. The CDR3 DNA is TGTGCCACCAGAGGAGGGGTGAGGGTAAAACTGTTTTTT. Translated, it gives CATRGGVRVKLFF.

Regarding this clone: The limits of the CDR3 on the DNA are not certain, so only TCRdb's listed CDR3 is given. The chain employs TRBV5-1 and TRBJ2-3. Germline V lookup: CDR1 SGHRS, CDR2 YFSETQ. The length of the CDR3 is 14 amino acids, counting both ends. CDR3 amino acids: CASSFGDGTPPICF.

The chain uses TRBV20-1 and TRBJ2-5; D is uncertain. The CDR3 is 10 residues long. Per germline, CDR1 DFQATT and CDR2 SNEGSKA (reference sequence). With 3 bases removed from V and 7 bases from J, the gap between germline ends came to 6 bases. Here the CDR3 reads CSARLGTQYF. The CDR3 bases are TGCAGTGCTAGGTTGGGGACCCAGTACTTC.

The V gene is TRBV19, the J gene TRBJ2-1; D may match TRBD1 or TRBD2 (5 bases each). Per the germline V gene, CDR1 is LNHDA and CDR2 is SQIVND (reference sequence). V lost 6 bases and J lost 4, with 16 bases in between. The CDR3 spans 15 residues. The CDR3 region has the DNA TGTGCCAGTAGATCGACTAAGGGGTATTACAATGAGCAGTTCTTC. It yields the protein CASRSTKGYYNEQFF.

The chain couples TRBV6-6 to TRBJ2-3, with D possibly matching TRBD2 (6 bases). Trimming stripped 3 bases from V and 3 bases from J, with 13 bases between. Germline V gene lookup returns CDR1 MNHNY and CDR2 SVGAGI (reference sequence). CDR3 length: 15 amino acids. The CDR3 here is CASSYSRESTDTQYF. The CDR3 nucleotides are TGTGCCAGCAGTTATAGCCGGGAGAGTACAGATACGCAGTATTTT.